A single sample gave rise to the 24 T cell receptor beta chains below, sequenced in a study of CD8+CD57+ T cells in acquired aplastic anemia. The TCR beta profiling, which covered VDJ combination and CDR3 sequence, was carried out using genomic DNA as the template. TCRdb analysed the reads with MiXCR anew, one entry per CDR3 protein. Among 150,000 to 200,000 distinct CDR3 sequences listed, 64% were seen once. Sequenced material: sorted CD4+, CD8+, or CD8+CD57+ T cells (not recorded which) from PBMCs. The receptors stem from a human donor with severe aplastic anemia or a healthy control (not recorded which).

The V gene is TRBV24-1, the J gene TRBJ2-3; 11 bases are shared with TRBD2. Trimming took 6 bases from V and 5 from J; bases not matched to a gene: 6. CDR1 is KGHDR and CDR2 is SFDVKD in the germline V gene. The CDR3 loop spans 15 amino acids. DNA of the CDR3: TGTGCCACCAGTCTTAGCGGGGGGGCCGAAGATACGCAGTATTTT. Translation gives CATSLSGGAEDTQYF.

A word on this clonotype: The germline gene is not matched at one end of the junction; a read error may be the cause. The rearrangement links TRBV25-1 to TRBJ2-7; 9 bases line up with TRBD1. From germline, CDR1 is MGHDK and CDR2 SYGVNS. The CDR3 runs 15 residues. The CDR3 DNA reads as TGTGCCAGCAGTGTATCCCTGGGACAGGGTTGCGAGCAGCACTTC. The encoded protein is CASSVSLGQGCEQHF.

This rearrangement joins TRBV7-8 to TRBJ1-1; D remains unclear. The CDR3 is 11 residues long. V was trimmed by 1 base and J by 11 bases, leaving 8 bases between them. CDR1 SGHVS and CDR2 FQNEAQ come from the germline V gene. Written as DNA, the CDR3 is TGTGCCAGCAGCTTAGGCCAGGCGGCTTTCTTT. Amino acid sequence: CASSLGQAAFF.

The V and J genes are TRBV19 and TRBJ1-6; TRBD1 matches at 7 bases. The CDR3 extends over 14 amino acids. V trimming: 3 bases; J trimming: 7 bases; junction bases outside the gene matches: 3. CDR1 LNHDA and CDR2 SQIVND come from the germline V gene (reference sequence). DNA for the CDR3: TGTGCCAGTAGTATTCAGGGGGAAAATTCACCCCTCCACTTT. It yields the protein CASSIQGENSPLHF.

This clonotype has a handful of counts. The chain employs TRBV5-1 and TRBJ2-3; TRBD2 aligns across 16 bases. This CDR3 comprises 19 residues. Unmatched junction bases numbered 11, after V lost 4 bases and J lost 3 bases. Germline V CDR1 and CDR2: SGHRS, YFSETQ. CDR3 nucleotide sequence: TGCGCCAGCAGCAGGTCGGGACTAGCGGGGGGGGCTCGGACAGATACGCAGTATTTT. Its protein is CASSRSGLAGGARTDTQYF.

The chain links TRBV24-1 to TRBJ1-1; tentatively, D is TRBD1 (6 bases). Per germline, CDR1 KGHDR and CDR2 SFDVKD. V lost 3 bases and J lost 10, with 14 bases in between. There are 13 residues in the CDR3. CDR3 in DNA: TGTGCCACCAGTGATAGAATTGGGACACGAGCTTTCTTT. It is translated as CATSDRIGTRAFF.

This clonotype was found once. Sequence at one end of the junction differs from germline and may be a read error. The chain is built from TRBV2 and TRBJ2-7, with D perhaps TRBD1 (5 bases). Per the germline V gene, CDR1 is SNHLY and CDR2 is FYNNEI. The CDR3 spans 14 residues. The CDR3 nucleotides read TGTGCCAGCAGTGACCAGGGCACAGCCTACGGGCAGTACTTC. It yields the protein CASSDQGTAYGQYF.

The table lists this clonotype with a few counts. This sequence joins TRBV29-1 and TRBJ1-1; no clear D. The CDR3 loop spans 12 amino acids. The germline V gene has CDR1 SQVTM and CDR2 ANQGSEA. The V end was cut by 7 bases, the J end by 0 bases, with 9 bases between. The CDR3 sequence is CSAQQMNTEAFF. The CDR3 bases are TGCAGCGCACAACAGATGAACACTGAAGCTTTCTTT.

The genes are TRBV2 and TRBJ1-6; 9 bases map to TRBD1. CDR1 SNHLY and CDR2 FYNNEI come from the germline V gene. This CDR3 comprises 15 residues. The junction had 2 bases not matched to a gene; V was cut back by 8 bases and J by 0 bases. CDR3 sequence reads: CASGDRDSYNSPLHF. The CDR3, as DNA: TGTGCCAGCGGGGACAGGGACTCCTATAATTCACCCCTCCACTTT. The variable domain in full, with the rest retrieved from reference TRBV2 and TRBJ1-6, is EPEVTQTPSHQVTQMGQEVILRCVPISNHLYFYWYRQILGQKVEFLVSFYNNEISEKSEIFDDQFSVERPDGSNFTLKIRSTKLEDSAMYFCASGDRDSYNSPLHFGNGTRLTVT.

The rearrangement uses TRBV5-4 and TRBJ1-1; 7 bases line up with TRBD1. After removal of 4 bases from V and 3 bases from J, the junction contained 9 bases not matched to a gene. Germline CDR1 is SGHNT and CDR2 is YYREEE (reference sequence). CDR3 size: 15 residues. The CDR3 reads CASSAPGQRDTEAFF. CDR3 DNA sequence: TGTGCCAGCAGCGCGCCGGGACAGCGGGACACTGAAGCTTTCTTT.

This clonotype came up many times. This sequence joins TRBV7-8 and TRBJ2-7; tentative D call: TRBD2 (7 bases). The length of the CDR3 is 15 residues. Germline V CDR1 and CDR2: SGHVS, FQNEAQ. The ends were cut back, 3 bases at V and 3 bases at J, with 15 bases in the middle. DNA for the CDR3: TGTGCCAGCAGCTTGGACGGGGGGCCGGACTACGAGCAGTACTTC. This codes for CASSLDGGPDYEQYF.

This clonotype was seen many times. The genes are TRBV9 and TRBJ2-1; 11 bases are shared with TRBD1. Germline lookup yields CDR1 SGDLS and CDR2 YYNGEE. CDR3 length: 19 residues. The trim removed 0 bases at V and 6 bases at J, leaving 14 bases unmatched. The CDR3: CASSVASRGQGAGINEQFF. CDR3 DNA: TGTGCCAGCAGCGTAGCCAGCCGAGGACAGGGGGCGGGTATCAATGAGCAGTTCTTC. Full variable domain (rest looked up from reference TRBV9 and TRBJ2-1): DSGVTQTPKHLITATGQRVTLRCSPRSGDLSVYWYQQSLDQGLQFLIQYYNGEERAKGNILERFSAQQFPDLHSELNLSSLELGDSALYFCASSVASRGQGAGINEQFFGPGTRLTVL.

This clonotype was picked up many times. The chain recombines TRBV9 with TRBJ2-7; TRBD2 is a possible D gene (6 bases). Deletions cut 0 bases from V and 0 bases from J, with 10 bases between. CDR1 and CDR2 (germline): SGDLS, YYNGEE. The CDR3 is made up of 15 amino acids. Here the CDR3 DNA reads TGTGCCAGCAGCGTAGGCTACGGGAGCTCCTACGAGCAGTACTTC. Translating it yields CASSVGYGSSYEQYF.

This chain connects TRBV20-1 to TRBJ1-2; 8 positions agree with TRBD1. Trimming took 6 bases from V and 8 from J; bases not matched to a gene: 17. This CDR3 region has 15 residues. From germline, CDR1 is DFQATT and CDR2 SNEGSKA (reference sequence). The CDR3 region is CSATRTGPDLRGYTF. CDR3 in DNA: TGCAGTGCAACTCGGACAGGGCCCGACTTGAGGGGCTACACCTTC.

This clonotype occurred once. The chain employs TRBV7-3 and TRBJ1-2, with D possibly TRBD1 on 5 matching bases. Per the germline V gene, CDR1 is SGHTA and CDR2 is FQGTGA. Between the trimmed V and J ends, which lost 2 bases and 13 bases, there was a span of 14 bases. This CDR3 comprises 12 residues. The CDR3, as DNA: TGTGCCAGCAGCTTACCGCCGACAGTCCTCACCTTC. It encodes CASSLPPTVLTF.

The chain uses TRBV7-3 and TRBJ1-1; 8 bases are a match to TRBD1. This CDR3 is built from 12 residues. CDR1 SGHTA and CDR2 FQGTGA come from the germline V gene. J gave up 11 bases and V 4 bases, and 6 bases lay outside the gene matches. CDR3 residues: CASSWTGNGAFF. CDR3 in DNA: TGTGCCAGCAGCTGGACAGGGAACGGGGCTTTCTTT.

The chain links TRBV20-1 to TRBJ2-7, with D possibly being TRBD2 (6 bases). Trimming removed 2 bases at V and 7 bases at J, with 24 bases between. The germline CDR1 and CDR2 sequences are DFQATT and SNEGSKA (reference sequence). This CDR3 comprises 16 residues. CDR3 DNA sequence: TGCAGTGCTAGACCCATGCCGGGGCACCGGAGGGATGAGCAGTACTTC. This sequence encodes CSARPMPGHRRDEQYF.

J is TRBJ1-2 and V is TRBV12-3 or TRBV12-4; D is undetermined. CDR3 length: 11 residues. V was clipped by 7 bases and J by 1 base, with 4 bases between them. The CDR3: CASTNNYGYTF. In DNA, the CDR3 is TGTGCCAGCACCAATAACTATGGCTACACCTTC.

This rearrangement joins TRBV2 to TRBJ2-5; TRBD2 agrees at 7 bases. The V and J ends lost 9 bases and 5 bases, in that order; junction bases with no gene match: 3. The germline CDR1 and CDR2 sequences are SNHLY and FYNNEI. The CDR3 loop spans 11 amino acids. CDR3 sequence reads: CARLGGETQYF. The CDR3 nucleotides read TGTGCCAGACTCGGGGGGGAGACCCAGTACTTC.

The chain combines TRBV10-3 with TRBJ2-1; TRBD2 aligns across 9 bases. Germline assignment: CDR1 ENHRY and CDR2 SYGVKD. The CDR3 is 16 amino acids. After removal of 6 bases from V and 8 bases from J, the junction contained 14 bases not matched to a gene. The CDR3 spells CAIRPAGGLRAHEQFF. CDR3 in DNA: TGTGCCATCAGGCCAGCGGGAGGATTACGCGCCCATGAGCAGTTCTTC.

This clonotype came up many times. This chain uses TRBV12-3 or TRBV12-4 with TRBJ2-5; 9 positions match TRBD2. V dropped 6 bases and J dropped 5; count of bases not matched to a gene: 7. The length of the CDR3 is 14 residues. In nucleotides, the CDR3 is TGTGCCAGCAGCCTACTAGCGGGTGGGGAGACCCAGTACTTC. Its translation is CASSLLAGGETQYF.

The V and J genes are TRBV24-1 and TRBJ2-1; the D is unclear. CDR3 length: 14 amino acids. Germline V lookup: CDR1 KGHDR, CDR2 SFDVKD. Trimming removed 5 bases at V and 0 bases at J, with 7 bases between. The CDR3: CATSAQSSYNEQFF. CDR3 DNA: TGTGCCACCAGTGCACAGTCCTCCTACAATGAGCAGTTCTTC.

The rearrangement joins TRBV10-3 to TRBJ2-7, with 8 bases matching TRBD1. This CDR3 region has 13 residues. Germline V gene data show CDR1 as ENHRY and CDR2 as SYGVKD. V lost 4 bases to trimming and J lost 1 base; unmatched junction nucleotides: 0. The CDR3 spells CAISGQGSYEQYF. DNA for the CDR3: TGTGCCATCAGTGGACAGGGGTCCTACGAGCAGTACTTC.

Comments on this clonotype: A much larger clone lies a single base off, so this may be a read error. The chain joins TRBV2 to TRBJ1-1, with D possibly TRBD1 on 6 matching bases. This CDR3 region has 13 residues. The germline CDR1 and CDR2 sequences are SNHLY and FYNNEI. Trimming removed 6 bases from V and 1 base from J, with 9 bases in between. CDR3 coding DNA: TGTGCCAGCAGGGACAGATCGAACACTGAAGCTTTCTTT. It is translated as CASRDRSNTEAFF.